A selection of T cell receptor beta chains follows, all from one sample in a study of blood T cell repertoires in COVID-19. Data came from immunoSEQ multiplex PCR; TCRdb stores just in-frame clones and leaves some out. This sample carries 250,000 to 300,000 clones, approximately 90% of them seen once, and the ten largest clones take just under 6.5%. Sequencing was done on a sample of peripheral blood. The receptor set was obtained from a woman aged 50 to 65 with COVID-19, enrolled during active disease. Each CDR3 is given with its conserved first and last residue. Not every row has a clone size; where given, it reads once, few, many or a size class.

cdr3_aa,v_call,j_call,clone_size
CASTYRQGAIYEQFF,TRBV19,TRBJ2-1,-
CASSLSGTGGSGTAGELFF,TRBV23-1,TRBJ2-2,-
CSFQGTLANYGYTF,TRBV29-1,TRBJ1-2,-
CAWSVPGSKADTQYF,TRBV30,TRBJ2-3,-
CASSDKKSASFLAANVLTF,TRBV6-1,TRBJ2-6,-
CASTGGTGVDTIYF,TRBV6-5,TRBJ1-3,-
CASSFRWTGGYEQYF,TRBV27,TRBJ2-7,few
CATKRRVDNLNTGELFF,TRBV19,TRBJ2-2,-
CASSQVVPGGRSPLHF,TRBV14,TRBJ1-6,-
CASSMTSGSVGKNIQYF,TRBV13,TRBJ2-4,-
CATSDTGLVNEQFF,TRBV24-1,TRBJ2-1,-
CSANRGSEQYF,TRBV20-1,TRBJ2-7,-
CASSDHLQGDTEAFF,TRBV9,TRBJ1-1,-
CASSLSGRGENIQYF,TRBV6-5,TRBJ2-4,-
CASSLGPAGAIYF,TRBV11-3,TRBJ1-3,-
CSVEGTGYEQYF,TRBV29-1,TRBJ2-7,-
CASSYSGGAGNQPQHF,TRBV6-5,TRBJ1-5,-
CASSLSSRWDIQYF,TRBV7-9,TRBJ2-4,-
CASSAPGLADSTDTQYF,TRBV10-1,TRBJ2-3,-
CASSLGPGAFF,TRBV7-9,TRBJ1-1,-
CASSYSVSTDTQYF,TRBV6-5,TRBJ2-3,-
CASSILGRGLTSEQFF,TRBV19,TRBJ2-1,-
CASRGLVTGNTDTQYF,TRBV25-1,TRBJ2-3,-
CASRQGDNSPLHF,TRBV12-3/TRBV12-4,TRBJ1-6,-
CASRSTGGAYEQYF,TRBV6-5,TRBJ2-7,-
CASSYAGQSVKAFF,TRBV6-2/TRBV6-3,TRBJ1-1,-
CASSPGQTLGEKLFF,TRBV6-2/TRBV6-3,TRBJ1-4,-
CASRRDYNEQFF,TRBV19,TRBJ2-1,-
CSALAGREQYF,TRBV20-1,TRBJ2-7,-